This TCR beta chain came from a study of T-cell reconstitution after alpha-beta-depleted transplantation in children. Unique molecular identifiers featured in how the TCRbeta library was prepared. TCRdb re-called the PCR reads through MiXCR, storing one row per CDR3 protein. The sample contains 70,000 to 95,000 distinct CDR3 sequences, around 15% of which appear only once. CDR1 is SGHTA and CDR2 is FQGNSA in the germline V gene. Trimming removed 3 bases from V and 7 bases from J, with 21 bases in between. The CDR3 loop spans 16 amino acids. This clonotype was counted only a few times. Sequenced material: PBMCs, mostly from graft donor cells, taken 180 days after TCRalphabeta/CD19-depleted stem cell transplant. The source of this sequence is a male patient aged 2-15 years who had a stem cell transplant for acute lymphoblastic leukemia, so the T cells may come from the graft donor. V usage is TRBV7-2 and J usage is TRBJ2-5, with a possible D match to TRBD1 (6 bases). The CDR3 here is CASSLTRGSLSGTQYF. The CDR3 coding sequence is TGTGCCAGCAGCTTGACCAGGGGCTCGCTTTCGGGGACCCAGTACTTC.